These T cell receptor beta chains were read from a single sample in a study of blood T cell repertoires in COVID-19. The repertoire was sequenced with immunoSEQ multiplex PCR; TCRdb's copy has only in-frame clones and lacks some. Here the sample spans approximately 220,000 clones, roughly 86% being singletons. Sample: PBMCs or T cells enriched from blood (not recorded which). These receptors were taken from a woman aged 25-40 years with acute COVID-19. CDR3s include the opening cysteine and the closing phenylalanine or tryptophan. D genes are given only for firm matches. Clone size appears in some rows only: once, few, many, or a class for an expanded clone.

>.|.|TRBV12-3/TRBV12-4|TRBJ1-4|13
CASSLGRGEKLFF
TGTGCCAGCAGTTTAGGTAGGGGAGAAAAACTGTTTTTT
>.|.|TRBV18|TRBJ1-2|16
CASSTRSQPSNYGYTF
TGTGCCAGCTCAACCAGGTCTCAGCCATCTAACTATGGCTACACCTTC
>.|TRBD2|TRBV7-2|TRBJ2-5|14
CASSWGGSQETQYF
TGTGCCAGCAGCTGGGGAGGGTCCCAAGAGACCCAGTACTTC
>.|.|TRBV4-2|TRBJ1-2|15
CASSQDRTPSYGYTF
TGTGCCAGCAGCCAAGATAGGACACCGTCCTATGGCTACACCTTC
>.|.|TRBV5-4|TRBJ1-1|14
CASSLGELNTEAFF
TGTGCCAGCAGCTTGGGAGAATTGAACACTGAAGCTTTCTTT
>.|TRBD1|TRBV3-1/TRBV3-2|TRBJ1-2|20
CASSPLGTGTGDWKNYGYTF
TGTGCCAGCAGCCCGTTAGGCACCGGGACAGGCGATTGGAAAAACTATGGCTACACCTTC
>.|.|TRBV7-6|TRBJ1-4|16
CASSLSGGIGNEKLFF
TGTGCCAGCAGCCTCAGTGGGGGGATAGGAAATGAAAAACTGTTTTTT
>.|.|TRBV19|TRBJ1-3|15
CASKVGSGSGNTIYF
TGTGCCAGTAAAGTCGGATCAGGGTCTGGAAACACCATATATTTT
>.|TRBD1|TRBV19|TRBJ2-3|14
CASRNRGSTDTQYF
TGTGCCAGTAGAAACAGGGGAAGCACAGATACGCAGTATTTT
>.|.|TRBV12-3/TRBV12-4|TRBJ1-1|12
CASQRGLAEAFF
TGTGCCAGCCAGCGAGGGCTGGCTGAAGCTTTCTTT
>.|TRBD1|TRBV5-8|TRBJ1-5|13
CASSLGDRDPQHF
TGTGCCAGCAGCTTGGGGGACAGGGACCCCCAGCATTTT
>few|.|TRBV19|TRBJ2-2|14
CASSMSGGTGELFF
TGTGCCAGTAGTATGAGCGGTGGCACCGGGGAGCTGTTTTTT